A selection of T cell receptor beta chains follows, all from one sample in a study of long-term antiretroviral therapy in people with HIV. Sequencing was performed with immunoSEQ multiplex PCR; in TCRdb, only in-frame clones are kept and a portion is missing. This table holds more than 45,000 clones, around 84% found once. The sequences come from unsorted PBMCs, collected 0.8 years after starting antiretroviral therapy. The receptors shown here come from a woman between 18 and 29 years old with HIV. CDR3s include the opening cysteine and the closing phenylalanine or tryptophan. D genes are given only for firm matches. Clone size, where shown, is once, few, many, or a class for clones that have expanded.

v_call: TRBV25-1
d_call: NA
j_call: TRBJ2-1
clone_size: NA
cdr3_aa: CASRTSGASSYNEQFF
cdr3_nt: TGTGCCAGCAGAACCTCAGGCGCCAGCTCCTACAATGAGCAGTTCTTC

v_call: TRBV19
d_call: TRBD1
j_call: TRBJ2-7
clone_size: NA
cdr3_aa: CASRGYGQGDSYEQYF
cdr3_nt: TGTGCCAGTAGGGGGTATGGACAGGGCGACTCCTACGAGCAGTACTTC

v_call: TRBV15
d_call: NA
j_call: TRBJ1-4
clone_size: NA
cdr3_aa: CATSRDRGAGEKLFF
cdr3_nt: TGTGCCACCAGCAGAGATCGCGGGGCAGGTGAAAAACTGTTTTTT

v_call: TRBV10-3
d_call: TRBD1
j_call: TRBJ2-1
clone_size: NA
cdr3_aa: CAISEIDRVDEQFF
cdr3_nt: TGTGCCATCAGTGAGATTGACAGGGTAGATGAGCAGTTCTTC

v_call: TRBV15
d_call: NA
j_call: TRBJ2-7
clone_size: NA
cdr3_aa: CATSSERVSYEQYF
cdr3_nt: TGTGCCACCAGCAGCGAGAGGGTTTCCTACGAGCAGTACTTC

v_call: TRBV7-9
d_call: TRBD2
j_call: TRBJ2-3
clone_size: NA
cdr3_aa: CASSIRTSGGFTDTQYF
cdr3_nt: TGTGCCAGCAGCATACGGACTAGCGGGGGATTCACAGATACGCAGTATTTT

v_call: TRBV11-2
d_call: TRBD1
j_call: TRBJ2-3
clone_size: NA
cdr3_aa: CASSPRRTGTGKSTDTQYF
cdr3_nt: TGTGCCAGCAGCCCCAGGAGGACCGGGACAGGCAAAAGCACAGATACGCAGTATTTT

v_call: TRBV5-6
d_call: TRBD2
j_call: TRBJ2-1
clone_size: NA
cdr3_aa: CASSPGTSGYNEQFF
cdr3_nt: TGTGCCAGCAGCCCGGGGACTAGCGGATACAATGAGCAGTTCTTC

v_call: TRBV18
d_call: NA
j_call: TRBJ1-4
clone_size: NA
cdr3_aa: CASSTGRDEKLFF
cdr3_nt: TGTGCCAGCTCAACAGGGAGAGATGAAAAACTGTTTTTT

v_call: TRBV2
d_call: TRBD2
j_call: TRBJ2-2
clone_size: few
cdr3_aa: CASYTGLAGGPTGELFF
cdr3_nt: TGTGCCAGTTACACCGGACTAGCGGGAGGGCCGACCGGGGAGCTGTTTTTT

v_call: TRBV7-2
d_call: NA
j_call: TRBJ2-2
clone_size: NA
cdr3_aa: CASSLTTSNTGELFF
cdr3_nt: TGTGCCAGCAGCTTAACTACCTCGAACACCGGGGAGCTGTTTTTT

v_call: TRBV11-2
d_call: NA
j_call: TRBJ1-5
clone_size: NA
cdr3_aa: CASSLDRGGNQPQHF
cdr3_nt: TGTGCCAGCAGCTTAGACAGGGGCGGCAATCAGCCCCAGCATTTT

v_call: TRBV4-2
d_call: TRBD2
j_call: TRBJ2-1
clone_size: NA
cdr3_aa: CASSQDRSSGSDEQFF
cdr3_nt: TGTGCCAGCAGCCAAGATCGGAGTAGCGGGAGCGATGAGCAGTTCTTC

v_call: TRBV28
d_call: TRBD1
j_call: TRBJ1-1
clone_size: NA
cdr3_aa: CASSDGQGGAEAFF
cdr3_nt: TGTGCCAGCAGTGACGGACAGGGTGGCGCTGAAGCTTTCTTT